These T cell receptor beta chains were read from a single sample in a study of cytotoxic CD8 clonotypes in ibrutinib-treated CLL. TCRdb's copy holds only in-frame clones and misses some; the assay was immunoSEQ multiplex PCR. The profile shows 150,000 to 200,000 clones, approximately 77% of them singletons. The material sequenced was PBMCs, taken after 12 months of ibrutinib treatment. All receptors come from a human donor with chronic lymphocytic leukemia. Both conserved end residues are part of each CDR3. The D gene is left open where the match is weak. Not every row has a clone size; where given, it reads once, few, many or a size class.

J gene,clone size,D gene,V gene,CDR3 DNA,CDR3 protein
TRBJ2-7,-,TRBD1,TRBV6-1,TGTGCCAGCATGAGGGCCGGGACAGGGGACTACGAGCAGTACTTC,CASMRAGTGDYEQYF
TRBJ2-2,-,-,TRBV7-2,TGTGCCAGCAGCGTAAATCCAGGGACGAACACCGGGGAGCTGTTTTTT,CASSVNPGTNTGELFF
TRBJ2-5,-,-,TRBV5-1,TGCGCCAGCAGCCCGGACACCCCACGAGAGACCCAGTACTTC,CASSPDTPRETQYF
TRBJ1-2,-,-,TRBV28,TGTGCCAGCAAGGGCCAGGGACTGATCTATGGCTACACCTTC,CASKGQGLIYGYTF
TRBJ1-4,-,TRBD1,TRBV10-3,TGTGCCATCAGTGAGTCCGAGGGGACAGGGGTTGAAAAACTGTTTTTT,CAISESEGTGVEKLFF
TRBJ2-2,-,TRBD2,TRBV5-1,TGCGCCAGCAGCTTGGAACTAGCGGGGGGGCCCGGCACCGGGGAGCTGTTTTTT,CASSLELAGGPGTGELFF
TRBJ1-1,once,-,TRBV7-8,TGTGCCAGCAGCGTAAGGGCTAGTAGAAACACTGAAGCTTTCTTT,CASSVRASRNTEAFF
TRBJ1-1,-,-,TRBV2,TGTGCCAGCAGTGGAACCACGCCTATAGCTTTCTTT,CASSGTTPIAFF
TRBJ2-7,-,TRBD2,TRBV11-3,TGTGCCAGCAGCCTAGCGGTTACCTACGAGCAGTACTTC,CASSLAVTYEQYF
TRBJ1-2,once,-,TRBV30,TGTGCCTGGAGTGTATCCAGATCAGGCTATACCTTC,CAWSVSRSGYTF
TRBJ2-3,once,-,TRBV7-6,TGTGCCAGCAGCTTAACGGGGCCGGGAAGGTTAGGTACGCAGTATTTT,CASSLTGPGRLGTQYF
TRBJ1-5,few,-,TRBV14,TGTGCCAGCAGCCGGGGCGGCAATCAGCCCCAGCATTTT,CASSRGGNQPQHF
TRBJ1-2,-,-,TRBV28,TGTGCCAGCAGCTCGATCGTGGGGGTGGCTGGCTACACCTTC,CASSSIVGVAGYTF
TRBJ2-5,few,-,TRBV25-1,TGTGCCACCCGGGGAGAGACCCAGTACTTC,CATRGETQYF
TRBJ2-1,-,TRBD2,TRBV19,TGTGCCAGTAGTAGGGGACTAGCGGGAAGCTCCTACAATGAGCAGTTCTTC,CASSRGLAGSSYNEQFF
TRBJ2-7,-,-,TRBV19,TGTGCCAGTAGTATGAGTCAGGTGAGCTCCTACGAGCAGTACTTC,CASSMSQVSSYEQYF
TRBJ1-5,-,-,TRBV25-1,TGTGCCAGCAGTCCGTTTGGGGTTGGGCAGCCCCAGCATTTT,CASSPFGVGQPQHF
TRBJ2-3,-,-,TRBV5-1,TGCGCCAGCAGCTTGGCCTTAGGGTCCGACGATACGCAGTATTTT,CASSLALGSDDTQYF
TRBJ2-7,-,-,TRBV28,TGTGCCAGCAGCCCGAGGGTGCGGGGAGAGCAGTACTTC,CASSPRVRGEQYF
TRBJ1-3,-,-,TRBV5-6,TGTGCCAGCAGCCCCACCTGGGGGGGAAGAACCTCTGGAAACACCATATATTTT,CASSPTWGGRTSGNTIYF
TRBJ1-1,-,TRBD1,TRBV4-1,TGCGCCAGCAGCCTCTCACAGGGGGCGGGAGGAGCTGAAGCTTTCTTT,CASSLSQGAGGAEAFF
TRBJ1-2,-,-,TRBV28,TGTGCCAGCAGTTTTGGTTCAGGGTCTAACTATGGCTACACCTTC,CASSFGSGSNYGYTF
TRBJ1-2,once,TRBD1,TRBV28,TGTGCCAGCAGTCTCCCCCCGGGACAGGGGGCAAATGGCTACACCTTC,CASSLPPGQGANGYTF
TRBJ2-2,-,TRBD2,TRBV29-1,TGCAGCGTTGAGACGGGAGGATCCGGGGAGCTGTTTTTT,CSVETGGSGELFF
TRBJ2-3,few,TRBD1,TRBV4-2,TGTGCCAGCAGCCAAGAGACAGGGACGATCCCAGATACGCAGTATTTT,CASSQETGTIPDTQYF
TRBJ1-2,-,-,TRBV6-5,TGTGCCAGCAGTTACTCGGCAGGGTGGTATGGCTACACCTTC,CASSYSAGWYGYTF
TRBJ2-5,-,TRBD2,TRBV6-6,TGTGCCAGCAGCCCAGGACTAGCGGGGATTCAAGAGACCCAGTACTTC,CASSPGLAGIQETQYF
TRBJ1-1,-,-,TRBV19,TGTGCCAGTATCGTGTTCACTGAAGCTTTCTTT,CASIVFTEAFF
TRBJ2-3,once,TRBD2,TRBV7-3,TGTGCCAGCAGCTCGTCCCTAGCGGGACCCGACTCAGATACGCAGTATTTT,CASSSSLAGPDSDTQYF
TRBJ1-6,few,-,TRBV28,TGTGCCAGCAGTTTGTGGCCAGAGGGTTCACCCCTCCACTTT,CASSLWPEGSPLHF
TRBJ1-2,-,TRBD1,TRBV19,TGTGCCAGTAGTGATGGACAGGGGGCTGTAGGCTATGGCTACACCTTC,CASSDGQGAVGYGYTF
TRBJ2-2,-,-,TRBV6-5,TGTGCCAGCAGAAAACGGGTTTCGGGGGAGCTGTTTTTT,CASRKRVSGELFF
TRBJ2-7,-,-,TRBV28,TGTGCCAGCAGTTTATCAGACAAGCCCTACGAGCAGTACTTC,CASSLSDKPYEQYF
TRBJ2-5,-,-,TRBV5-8,TGTGCCAGCAGCTTGACACGGGGCCAAGAGACCCAGTACTTC,CASSLTRGQETQYF
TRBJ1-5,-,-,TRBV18,TGTGCCAGCTCACCACGATCGGCGATAGATCAGCCCCAGCATTTT,CASSPRSAIDQPQHF
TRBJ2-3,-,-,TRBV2,TGTGCCAGCAGAAAGACCGATACGCAGTATTTT,CASRKTDTQYF
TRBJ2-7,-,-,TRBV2,TGTGCCAGCAGTGACACCTTTTATGAGCAGTACTTC,CASSDTFYEQYF
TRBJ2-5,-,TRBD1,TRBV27,TGTGCCAGCAGGGGGAGGACAGGGATAAGTGGGGAGACCCAGTACTTC,CASRGRTGISGETQYF
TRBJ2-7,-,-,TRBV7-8,TGTGCCAGCAGCTTAAGCCAGGGTGGGCAGTACTTC,CASSLSQGGQYF
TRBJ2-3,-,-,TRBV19,TGTGCCAGTAGTATCGGGGGCCTCCAGGACAGCACAGATACGCAGTATTTT,CASSIGGLQDSTDTQYF
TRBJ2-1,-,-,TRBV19,TGTGCCAGTAGTATCGCCCGCGCCTATGAGCAGTTCTTC,CASSIARAYEQFF